These 6 T cell receptor beta chains came from one sample sequenced in a study of vaccination and CD4 T cells after COVID-19. Sequenced with the Oncomine TCR Beta short-read assay was DNA taken from cultured CD4+ T cells. MiXCR, run by TCRdb on the PCR reads, gives a single entry per CDR3 protein. The sample yields about 5,900 distinct CDR3 sequences, around a third seen once. Treatment denoted: roughly 10-day PBMC culture with coronavirus spike peptide pools or control peptides (ViraFEST assay). Gathered ahead of the COVID-19 pandemic (2011-2018) were the CD4+ T cells of the unexposed donor. No antigen has been assigned to these receptors. The sample was CD4+ T cells from blood, cultured in vitro. These receptors came from a human donor in good health.

The CDR3 loop is CASSRQALEETQYF. The CDR3, as DNA: TGTGCCAGCAGTCGACAGGCGCTAGAAGAGACCCAGTACTTC. This rearrangement joins TRBV9 to TRBJ2-5; a weak D match, TRBD1 (6 bases). The CDR3 has 14 amino acids. Germline CDR1 reads SGDLS; CDR2 reads YYNGEE. The V gene lost 5 bases and the J gene lost 3 bases, with 14 bases spanning the gap. Drawing the rest from reference TRBV9 and TRBJ2-5, the complete variable domain is DSGVTQTPKHLITATGQRVTLRCSPRSGDLSVYWYQQSLDQGLQFLIQYYNGEERAKGNILERFSAQQFPDLHSELNLSSLELGDSALYFCASSRQALEETQYFGPGTRLLVL.

In this sample, this clonotype turned up once. The gene calls are TRBV5-1 and TRBJ1-3; the match to TRBD1 covers 9 bases. Trimming took 4 bases from V and 4 from J; bases not matched to a gene: 6. There are 15 residues in the CDR3. Per the germline V gene, CDR1 is SGHRS and CDR2 is YFSETQ. This CDR3 is CASSQSGTGGNTIYF. For the CDR3, the DNA is TGCGCCAGCAGCCAGAGCGGGACAGGGGGAAACACCATATATTTT.

V is TRBV6-1 and J is TRBJ2-2; TRBD1 is a possible D gene (6 bases). V dropped 4 bases and J dropped 5 bases, with 11 bases sitting between them. Germline V gene data show CDR1 as MNHNS and CDR2 as SASEGT. There are 14 residues in the CDR3. The CDR3 DNA reads as TGTGCCAGCAGTGGGGGGCCAAGGACCGGGGAGCTGTTTTTT. This gives the protein CASSGGPRTGELFF.

The rearrangement joins TRBV4-2 to TRBJ2-2, with D hard to call. CDR1 is LGHNA, CDR2 YNFKEQ, per germline. V lost 2 bases, J lost 7 bases, and 5 bases lay in between. The CDR3 extends over 12 amino acids. As DNA, the CDR3 is TGTGCCAGCAGCCAAATCAGCGGGGAGCTGTTTTTT. It encodes CASSQISGELFF.

This clonotype was detected a few times. This chain links TRBV7-2 with TRBJ2-3; D gene ambiguous. Germline loops: CDR1 SGHTA, CDR2 FQGNSA. This CDR3 contains 12 residues. V lost 5 bases and J 2 bases, leaving 5 bases between the germline ends. The CDR3 protein is CASSTYTDTQYF. The DNA of the CDR3 is TGTGCCAGCAGCACCTACACAGATACGCAGTATTTT.

As DNA, the CDR3 is TGTGCCAGCTCCCAAGGACTAGCGGGGGTATCCTACGAGCAGTACTTC. Translated: CASSQGLAGVSYEQYF. The chain combines TRBV18 with TRBJ2-7; 13 bases match TRBD2. Germline CDR1 and CDR2: KGHSH and LQKENI. CDR3 length: 16 amino acids. With 6 bases clipped from V and 1 base from J, the junction kept 6 bases outside the gene matches.